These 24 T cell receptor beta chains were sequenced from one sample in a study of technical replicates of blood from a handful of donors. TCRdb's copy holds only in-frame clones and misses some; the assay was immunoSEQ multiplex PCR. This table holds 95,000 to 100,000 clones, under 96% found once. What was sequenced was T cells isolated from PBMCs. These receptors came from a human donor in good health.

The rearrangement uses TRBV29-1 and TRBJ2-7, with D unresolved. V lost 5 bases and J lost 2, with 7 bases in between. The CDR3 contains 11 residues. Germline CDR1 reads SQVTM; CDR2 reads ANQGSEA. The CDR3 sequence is CSVYDTYEQYF. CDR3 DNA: TGCAGCGTTTACGACACCTACGAGCAGTACTTC.

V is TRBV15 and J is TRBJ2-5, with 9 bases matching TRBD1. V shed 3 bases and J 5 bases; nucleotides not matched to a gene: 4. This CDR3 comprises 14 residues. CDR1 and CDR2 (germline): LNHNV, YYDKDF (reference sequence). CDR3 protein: CATSSDRGTETQYF. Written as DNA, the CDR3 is TGTGCCACCAGCAGCGACAGGGGGACGGAGACCCAGTACTTC.

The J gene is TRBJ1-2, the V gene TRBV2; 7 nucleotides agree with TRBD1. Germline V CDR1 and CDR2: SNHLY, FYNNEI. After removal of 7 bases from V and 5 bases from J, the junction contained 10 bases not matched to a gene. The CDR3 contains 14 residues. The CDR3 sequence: CASIQKGAYYGYTF. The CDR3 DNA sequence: TGTGCCAGCATTCAGAAGGGGGCGTATTATGGCTACACCTTC.

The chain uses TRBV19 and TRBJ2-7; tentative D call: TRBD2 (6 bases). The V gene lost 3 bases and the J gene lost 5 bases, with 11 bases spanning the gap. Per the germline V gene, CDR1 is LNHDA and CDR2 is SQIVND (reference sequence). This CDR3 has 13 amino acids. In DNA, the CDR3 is TGTGCCAGTAGTATTACGGGGGTGGACGAGCAGTACTTC. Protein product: CASSITGVDEQYF.

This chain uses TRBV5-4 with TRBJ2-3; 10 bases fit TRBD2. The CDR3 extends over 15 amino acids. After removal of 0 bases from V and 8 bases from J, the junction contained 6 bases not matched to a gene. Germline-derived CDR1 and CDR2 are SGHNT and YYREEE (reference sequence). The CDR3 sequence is CASSLGSGGRSTQYF. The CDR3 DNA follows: TGTGCCAGCAGCTTGGGTAGCGGGGGGCGGAGTACGCAGTATTTT.

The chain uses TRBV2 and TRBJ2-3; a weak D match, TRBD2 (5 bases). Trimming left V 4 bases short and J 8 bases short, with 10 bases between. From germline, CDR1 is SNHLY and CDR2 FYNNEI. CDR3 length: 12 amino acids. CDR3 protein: CASSGVGGTQYF. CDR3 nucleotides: TGTGCCAGCAGTGGAGTTGGAGGTACGCAGTATTTT.

In nucleotides, the CDR3 is TGTGCCAGAGCCCCCGGGACAGTGTATACCGGGGAGCTGTTTTTT. This translates into CARAPGTVYTGELFF. The chain joins TRBV5-8 to TRBJ2-2; 7 bases are a match to TRBD1. The CDR3 loop spans 15 amino acids. CDR1 is SGHTS and CDR2 is YDEGEE in the germline V gene. V was clipped by 8 bases and J by 5 bases; unmatched bases: 12.

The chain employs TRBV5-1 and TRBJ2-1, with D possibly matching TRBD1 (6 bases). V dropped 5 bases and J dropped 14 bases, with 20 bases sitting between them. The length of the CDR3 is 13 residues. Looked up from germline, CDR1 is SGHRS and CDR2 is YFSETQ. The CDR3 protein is CASSLGTPPKEFF. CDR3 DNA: TGCGCCAGCAGTTTAGGGACACCACCTAAGGAGTTCTTC.

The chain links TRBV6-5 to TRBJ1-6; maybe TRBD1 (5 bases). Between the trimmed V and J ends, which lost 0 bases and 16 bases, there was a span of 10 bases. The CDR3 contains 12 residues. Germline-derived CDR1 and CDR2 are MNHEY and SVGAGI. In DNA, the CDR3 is TGTGCCAGCAGTTACTCGGGGTCAGGGCTCCACTTT. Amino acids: CASSYSGSGLHF.

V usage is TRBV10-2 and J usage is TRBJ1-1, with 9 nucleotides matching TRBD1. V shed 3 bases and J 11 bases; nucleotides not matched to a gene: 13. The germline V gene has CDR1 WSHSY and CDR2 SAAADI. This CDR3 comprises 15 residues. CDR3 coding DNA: TGCGCCAGCAGTGAAGGGAGACAGGGGGTCGTGAGGGCTTTCTTT. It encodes CASSEGRQGVVRAFF.

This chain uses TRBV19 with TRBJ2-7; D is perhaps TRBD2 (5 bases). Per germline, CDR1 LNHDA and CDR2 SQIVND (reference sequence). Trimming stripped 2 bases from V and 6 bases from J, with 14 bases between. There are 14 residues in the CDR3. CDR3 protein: CASSITSGELEQYF. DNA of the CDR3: TGTGCCAGTAGTATAACTAGTGGGGAACTCGAGCAGTACTTC.

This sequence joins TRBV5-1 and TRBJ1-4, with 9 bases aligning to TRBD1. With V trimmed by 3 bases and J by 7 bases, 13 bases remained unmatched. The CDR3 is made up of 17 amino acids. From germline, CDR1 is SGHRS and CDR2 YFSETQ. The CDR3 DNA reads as TGCGCCAGCAGCTCATGGGGAACAGGGGGCTCTGTTGAAAAACTGTTTTTT. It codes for CASSSWGTGGSVEKLFF.

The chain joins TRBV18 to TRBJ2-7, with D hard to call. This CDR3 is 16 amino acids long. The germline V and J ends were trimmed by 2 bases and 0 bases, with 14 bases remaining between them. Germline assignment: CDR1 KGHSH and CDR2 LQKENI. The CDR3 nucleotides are TGTGCCAGCTCACCAAACGGCGGCCTGAGCTCCTACGAGCAGTACTTC. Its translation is CASSPNGGLSSYEQYF.

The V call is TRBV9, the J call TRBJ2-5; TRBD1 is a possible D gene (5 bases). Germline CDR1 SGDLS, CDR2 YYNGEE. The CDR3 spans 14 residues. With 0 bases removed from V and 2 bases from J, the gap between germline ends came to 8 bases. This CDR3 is CASSVGRQQETQYF. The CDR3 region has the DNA TGTGCCAGCAGCGTAGGGAGACAGCAAGAGACCCAGTACTTC. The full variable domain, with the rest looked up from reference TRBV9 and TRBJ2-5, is DSGVTQTPKHLITATGQRVTLRCSPRSGDLSVYWYQQSLDQGLQFLIQYYNGEERAKGNILERFSAQQFPDLHSELNLSSLELGDSALYFCASSVGRQQETQYFGPGTRLLVL.

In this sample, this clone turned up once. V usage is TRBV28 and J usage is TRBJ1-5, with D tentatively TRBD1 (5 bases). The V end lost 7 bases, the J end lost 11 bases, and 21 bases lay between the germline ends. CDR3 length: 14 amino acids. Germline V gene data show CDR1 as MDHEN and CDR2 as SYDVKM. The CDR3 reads CASTSPTGGSAQHF. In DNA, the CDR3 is TGTGCCAGCACCTCCCCGACCGGGGGATCCGCCCAGCATTTT. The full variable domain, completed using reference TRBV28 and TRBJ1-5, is DVKVTQSSRYLVKRTGEKVFLECVQDMDHENMFWYRQDPGLGLRLIYFSYDVKMKEKGDIPEGYSVSREKKERFSLILESASTNQTSMYLCASTSPTGGSAQHFGDGTRLSIL.

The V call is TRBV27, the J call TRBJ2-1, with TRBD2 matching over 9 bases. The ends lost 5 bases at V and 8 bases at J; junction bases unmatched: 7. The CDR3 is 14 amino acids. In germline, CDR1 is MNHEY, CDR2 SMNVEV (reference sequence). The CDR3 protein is CASSELAGFDEQFF. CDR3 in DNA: TGTGCCAGCAGTGAACTAGCGGGCTTCGATGAGCAGTTCTTC.

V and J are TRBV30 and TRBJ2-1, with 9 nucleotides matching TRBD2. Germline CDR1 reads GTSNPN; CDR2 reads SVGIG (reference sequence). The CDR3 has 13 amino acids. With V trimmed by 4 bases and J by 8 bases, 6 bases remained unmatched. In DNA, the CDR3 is TGTGCCTGGAAAGCGGGGGGAATCGATGAGCAGTTCTTC. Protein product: CAWKAGGIDEQFF.

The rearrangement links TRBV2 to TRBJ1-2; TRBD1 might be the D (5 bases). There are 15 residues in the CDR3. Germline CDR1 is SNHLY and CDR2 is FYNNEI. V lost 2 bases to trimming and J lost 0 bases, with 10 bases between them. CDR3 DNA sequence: TGTGCCAGCAGTGAATCAACAGGTCCTAACTATGGCTACACCTTC. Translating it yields CASSESTGPNYGYTF.

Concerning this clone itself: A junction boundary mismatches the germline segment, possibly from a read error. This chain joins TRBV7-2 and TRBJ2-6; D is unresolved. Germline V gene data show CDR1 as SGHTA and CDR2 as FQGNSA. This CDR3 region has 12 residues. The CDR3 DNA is TGTGCCAGCAGCTCTGTGGCCAACGTCCTGACTTTC. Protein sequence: CASSSVANVLTF.

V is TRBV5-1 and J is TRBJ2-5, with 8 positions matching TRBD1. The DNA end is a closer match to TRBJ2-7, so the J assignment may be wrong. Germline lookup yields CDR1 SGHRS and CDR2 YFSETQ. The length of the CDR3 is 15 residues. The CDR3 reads CASSLEQGVPYEQYF. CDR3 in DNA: TGCGCCAGCAGCCTGGAACAGGGGGTCCCCTACGAGCAGTACTTC.

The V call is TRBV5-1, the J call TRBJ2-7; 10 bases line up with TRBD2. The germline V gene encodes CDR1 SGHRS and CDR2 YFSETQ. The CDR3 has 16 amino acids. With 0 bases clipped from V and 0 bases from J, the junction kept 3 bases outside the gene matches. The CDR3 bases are TGCGCCAGCAGCTTGGGACTAGCGGGTCTCTCCTACGAGCAGTACTTC. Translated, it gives CASSLGLAGLSYEQYF.

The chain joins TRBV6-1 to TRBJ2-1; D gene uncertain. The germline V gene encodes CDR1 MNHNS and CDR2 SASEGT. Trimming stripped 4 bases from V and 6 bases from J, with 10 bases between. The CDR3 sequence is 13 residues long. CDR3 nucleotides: TGTGCCAGCAGTGCGACAAACTCCAATGAGCAGTTCTTC. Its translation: CASSATNSNEQFF.

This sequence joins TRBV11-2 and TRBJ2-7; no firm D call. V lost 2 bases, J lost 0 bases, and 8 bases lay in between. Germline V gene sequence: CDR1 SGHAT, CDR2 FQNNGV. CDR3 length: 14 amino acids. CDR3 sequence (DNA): TGTGCCAGCAGCTTAATCCTGAGCTCCTACGAGCAGTACTTC. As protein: CASSLILSSYEQYF. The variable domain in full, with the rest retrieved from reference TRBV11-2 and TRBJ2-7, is EAGVAQSPRYKIIEKRQSVAFWCNPISGHATLYWYQQILGQGPKLLIQFQNNGVVDDSQLPKDRFSAERLKGVDSTLKIQPAKLEDSAVYLCASSLILSSYEQYFGPGTRLTVT.

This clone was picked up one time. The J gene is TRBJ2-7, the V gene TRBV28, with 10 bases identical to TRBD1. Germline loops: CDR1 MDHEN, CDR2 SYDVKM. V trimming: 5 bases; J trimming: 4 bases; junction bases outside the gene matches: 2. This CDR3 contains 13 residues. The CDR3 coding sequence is TGTGCCAGCAGTCAGGACAGGGGGTACGAGCAGTACTTC. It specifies CASSQDRGYEQYF.